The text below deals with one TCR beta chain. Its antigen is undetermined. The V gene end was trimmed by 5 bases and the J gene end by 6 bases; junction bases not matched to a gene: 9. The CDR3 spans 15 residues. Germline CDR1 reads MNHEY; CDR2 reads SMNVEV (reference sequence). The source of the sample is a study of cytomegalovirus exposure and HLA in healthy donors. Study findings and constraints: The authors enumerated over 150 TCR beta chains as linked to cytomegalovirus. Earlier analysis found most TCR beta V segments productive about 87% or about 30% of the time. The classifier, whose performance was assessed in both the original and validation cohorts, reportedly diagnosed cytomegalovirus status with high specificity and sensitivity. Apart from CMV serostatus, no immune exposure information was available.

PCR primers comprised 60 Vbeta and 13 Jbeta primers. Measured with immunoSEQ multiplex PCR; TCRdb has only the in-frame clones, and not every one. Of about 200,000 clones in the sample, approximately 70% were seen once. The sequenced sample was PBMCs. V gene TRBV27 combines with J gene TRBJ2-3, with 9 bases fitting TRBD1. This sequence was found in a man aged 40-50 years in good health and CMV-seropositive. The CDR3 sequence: CASSPGQGFGDTQYF. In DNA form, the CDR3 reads TGTGCCAGCAGTCCCGGACAGGGGTTTGGTGATACGCAGTATTTT.